This T cell receptor beta chain came from a study of shared clonotypes between healthy human individuals. Study-wide results and limits: The sharing of roughly 5% of naive CD4 clonotypes was seen across a few donors.

Each subset's genomic DNA was shared equally among a number of immunoSEQ plates. Original data processing: Filtering differed because ImmunoSEQ produced junction-only sequences that carried no quality scores. The assay was immunoSEQ multiplex PCR, and TCRdb's table has in-frame clones only and misses some. D and trimming come from the DNA, and the V and J calls and clone size come from that table. The repertoire has about 870,000 clones, 90% to 95% of them found once; the top ten carry 24%. CDR1 MNHNS and CDR2 SASEGT come from the germline V gene. The length of the CDR3 is 13 residues. V lost 6 bases, J lost 6 bases, and 14 bases lay in between. Naive CD8 populations comprised CD45RO-negative cells positively selected for CCR7, excluding terminally differentiated effector memory CD45RA+ cells. Recent vaccinations or acute infections were absent in the healthy HIV-negative adult donors. A note on this clone: The antigen remains unidentified.

The V and J genes are TRBV6-1 and TRBJ1-2; no definite D call. The sequenced sample was naive CD8+ T cells sorted from blood. This receptor was taken from a man aged 30 to 45 in good health. In DNA form, the CDR3 reads TGTGCCAGCAGGAGCACGGGTTGGGATGGCTACACCTTC. Protein product: CASRSTGWDGYTF.